Following are 29 T cell receptor beta chains from one sample sequenced in a study of spatial heterogeneity in lung cancer. Study conclusions and caveats: Expanded alpha and beta TCR counts within tumors tracked tumor mutation counts.

Time point defined: sample taken at primary tumor resection. No antigen has been assigned to these receptors. TCRdb recomputed calls from the 5' RACE reads with MiXCR, one row per CDR3 protein. The sample has over 4,000 distinct CDR3 sequences, 29% seen once. The input for sequencing was lung tumor tissue, taken at surgery. These receptors originate from a female donor with early-stage non-small cell lung cancer.

This clonotype was counted ten times or more. The genes are TRBV7-6 and TRBJ2-5, with no clear D. V was pared by 3 bases and J by 5 bases, with 13 bases between. Germline V gene sequence: CDR1 SGHVS, CDR2 FNYEAQ. CDR3 length equals 14 residues. The CDR3 loop is CASSFNLGPETQYF. Here the CDR3 DNA reads TGTGCCAGCAGCTTTAACCTAGGTCCTGAGACCCAGTACTTC. Complete variable domain (other parts from reference TRBV7-6 and TRBJ2-5): GAGVSQSPRYKVTKRGQDVALRCDPISGHVSLYWYRQALGQGPEFLTYFNYEAQQDKSGLPNDRFSAERPEGSISTLTIQRTEQRDSAMYRCASSFNLGPETQYFGPGTRLLVL.

The chain carries TRBV2 and TRBJ1-2; tentatively, D is TRBD1 (5 bases). The CDR3 runs to 15 residues. The V end was cut by 6 bases, the J end by 1 base, with 15 bases between. Germline CDR1 is SNHLY and CDR2 is FYNNEI. The CDR3: CASSQQPGGNYGYTF. The CDR3 nucleotides read TGTGCCAGCAGCCAACAGCCCGGGGGTAACTATGGCTACACCTTC. The full variable domain, in which reference TRBV2 and TRBJ1-2 provide the parts outside the CDR3, is EPEVTQTPSHQVTQMGQEVILRCVPISNHLYFYWYRQILGQKVEFLVSFYNNEISEKSEIFDDQFSVERPDGSNFTLKIRSTKLEDSAMYFCASSQQPGGNYGYTFGSGTRLTVV.

This clonotype is medium-sized in the sample. V gene TRBV29-1 combines with J gene TRBJ2-5; no reliable D call. This CDR3 spans 12 amino acids. Trimming removed 4 bases at V and 1 base at J, with 7 bases between. Germline CDR1 reads SQVTM; CDR2 reads ANQGSEA. The CDR3 DNA reads TGCAGCGTTGCGGAACCCCAAGAGACCCAGTACTTC. Encoded protein: CSVAEPQETQYF. Together with reference TRBV29-1 and TRBJ2-5, the CDR3 gives the full variable domain: SAVISQKPSRDICQRGTSLTIQCQVDSQVTMMFWYRQQPGQSLTLIATANQGSEATYESGFVIDKFPISRPNLTFSTLTVSNMSPEDSSIYLCSVAEPQETQYFGPGTRLLVL.

Within the sample, this clonotype is medium-sized (0.01 to 0.1%). The chain uses TRBV11-2 and TRBJ2-1, with TRBD2 matching 12 bases. This CDR3 is 15 amino acids long. V trimming: 5 bases; J trimming: 5 bases; junction bases outside the gene matches: 4. Germline CDR1 reads SGHAT; CDR2 reads FQNNGV. CDR3 sequence reads: CASSGTSGRNNEQFF. DNA for the CDR3: TGTGCCAGCAGCGGGACTAGCGGGCGAAACAATGAGCAGTTCTTC.

This clonotype is medium-sized by share. The rearrangement links TRBV18 to TRBJ1-6, with TRBD1 matching over 7 bases. CDR1 and CDR2 from the germline V gene are KGHSH and LQKENI. This CDR3 has 16 residues. V shed 1 base, J shed 6 bases, and the junction held 6 bases outside the gene matches. The CDR3 sequence: CASSPLPDRINSPLHF. CDR3 in DNA: TGTGCCAGCTCACCACTCCCGGACAGGATTAATTCACCCCTCCACTTT.

This clonotype was detected ten times or more. The chain employs TRBV7-2 and TRBJ2-2, with 9 bases matching TRBD1. The CDR3 totals 16 residues. The germline gives CDR1 SGHTA, CDR2 FQGNSA. J was trimmed by 4 bases and V by 3 bases; bases with no gene match: 6. The CDR3 protein is CASSFAGQGSTGELFF. In DNA form, the CDR3 reads TGTGCCAGCAGCTTTGCGGGACAGGGTTCCACCGGGGAGCTGTTTTTT.

The chain uses TRBV6-1 and TRBJ2-1; the match to TRBD2 covers 8 bases. J was trimmed by 7 bases and V by 6 bases; bases with no gene match: 8. Germline CDR1 reads MNHNS; CDR2 reads SASEGT. The CDR3 is 14 residues long. This CDR3 is CASSRAGDLNEQFF. DNA of the CDR3: TGTGCCAGCAGCCGAGCGGGAGACTTGAATGAGCAGTTCTTC.

This clonotype is deemed medium-sized (0.01 to 0.1%). The rearrangement uses TRBV3-1 and TRBJ1-3, with a weak D call TRBD1 (6 bases). Deletions cut 7 bases from V and 2 bases from J, with 6 bases between. Germline values: CDR1 LGHDT, CDR2 YNNKEL (reference sequence). CDR3 length: 12 amino acids. The CDR3 nucleotides are TGTGCCAGCAAGGGGGCTGGAAACACCATATATTTT. Translation: CASKGAGNTIYF.

This clonotype appeared many times. The V and J genes are TRBV27 and TRBJ2-1, with D maybe TRBD1 (6 bases). The CDR3 covers 12 residues. Germline lookup yields CDR1 MNHEY and CDR2 SMNVEV (reference sequence). V was cut by 3 bases and J by 13 bases, with 13 bases left in between. The CDR3 nucleotides are TGTGCCAGCAGTTTCCAGGACAGTAAACAGTTCTTC. Its protein product is CASSFQDSKQFF.

This clonotype is large by share. This rearrangement joins TRBV11-3 to TRBJ2-1; 8 bases map to TRBD2. CDR1 is SGHNT and CDR2 is YENEEA in the germline V gene. The CDR3 length is 13 residues. V lost 3 bases and J lost 7; bases outside the gene matches: 2. Here the CDR3 DNA reads TGTGCCAGCAGCTTGAGCGGGGGTAATGAGCAGTTCTTC. Amino acids: CASSLSGGNEQFF.

V is TRBV28 and J is TRBJ2-4, with a weak D call TRBD1 (5 bases). The CDR3 sequence is 15 residues long. The ends were cut back, 5 bases at V and 0 bases at J, with 11 bases in the middle. Germline CDR1 is MDHEN and CDR2 is SYDVKM. CDR3 residues: CASSAARVAKNIQYF. The CDR3 nucleotides are TGTGCCAGCAGTGCGGCCAGGGTAGCCAAAAACATTCAGTACTTC.

As regards this clonotype: This may be a read error, as it is one base from a much larger clone. The chain has TRBV19 and TRBJ1-2; D call uncertain. Germline V gives CDR1 LNHDA, CDR2 SQIVND (reference sequence). This CDR3 contains 12 residues. V was pared by 5 bases and J by 6 bases, with 10 bases between. CDR3 sequence: CASSPQRHGYTF. DNA for the CDR3: TGTGCCAGTAGTCCCCAGCGCCATGGCTACACCTTC.

CDR3 DNA: TGTGCCAGCAGCTTAGCGGGCACTGAAGCTTTCTTT. Translation gives CASSLAGTEAFF. The chain is built from TRBV7-9 and TRBJ1-1, with D unclear. The CDR3 totals 12 residues. Germline V gene sequence: CDR1 SEHNR, CDR2 FQNEAQ (reference sequence). V was trimmed by 0 bases and J by 4 bases, leaving 3 bases between them. The whole variable domain, filled in from reference TRBV7-9 and TRBJ1-1, reads DTGVSQNPRHKITKRGQNVTFRCDPISEHNRLYWYRQTLGQGPEFLTYFQNEAQLEKSRLLSDRFSAERPKGSFSTLEIQRTEQGDSAMYLCASSLAGTEAFFGQGTRLTVV.

This clonotype ranks as medium-sized. This chain uses TRBV19 with TRBJ2-7, with D perhaps matching TRBD1 (5 bases). The V end lost 7 bases, the J end lost 0 bases, and 10 bases lay between the germline ends. The CDR3 extends over 13 amino acids. Germline assignment: CDR1 LNHDA and CDR2 SQIVND (reference sequence). The CDR3 DNA is TGTGCCAGTAAGTCAGGGAACTCCTACGAGCAGTACTTC. Translated: CASKSGNSYEQYF. The whole variable domain, filled in from reference TRBV19 and TRBJ2-7, reads DGGITQSPKYLFRKEGQNVTLSCEQNLNHDAMYWYRQDPGQGLRLIYYSQIVNDFQKGDIAEGYSVSREKKESFPLTVTSAQKNPTAFYLCASKSGNSYEQYFGPGTRLTVT.

V is TRBV11-2 and J is TRBJ1-5; D is ambiguous. Germline-derived CDR1 and CDR2 are SGHAT and FQNNGV. The CDR3 loop spans 15 amino acids. Trimming stripped 0 bases from V and 4 bases from J, with 10 bases between. DNA of the CDR3: TGTGCCAGCAGCTTAGAAGGGAGAGTTAATCAGCCCCAGCATTTT. The encoded protein is CASSLEGRVNQPQHF.

Relative to its sample, this clonotype is medium-sized (0.01 to 0.1%). This chain joins TRBV7-2 and TRBJ2-5, with D perhaps being TRBD1 or TRBD2 (5 bases each). The CDR3 runs 13 residues. In germline, CDR1 is SGHTA, CDR2 FQGNSA. The V gene lost 5 bases and the J gene lost 5 bases, with 12 bases spanning the gap. This CDR3 is CASSVGAGETQYF. CDR3 nucleotides: TGTGCCAGCAGCGTCGGGGCTGGGGAGACCCAGTACTTC.

This clonotype was counted ten times or more. The V gene is TRBV20-1, the J gene TRBJ2-3; D unresolved. V lost 0 bases and J 1 base, leaving 8 bases between the germline ends. The CDR3 contains 14 residues. Germline CDR1 is DFQATT and CDR2 is SNEGSKA (reference sequence). The CDR3 bases are TGCAGTGCTAGAGATCTTGCGGGCACAGATACGCAGTATTTT. Translated, it gives CSARDLAGTDTQYF.

This clonotype was detected only once. The chain links TRBV20-1 to TRBJ2-3, with no clear D. This CDR3 is built from 14 residues. The germline V gene has CDR1 DFQATT and CDR2 SNEGSKA (reference sequence). V was shortened by 4 bases and J by 0 bases, with 11 bases between the two germline ends. The DNA of the CDR3 is TGCAGTGCTACCAGAGTGGGGAGCACAGATACGCAGTATTTT. Amino acid sequence: CSATRVGSTDTQYF.

This clonotype rates as medium-sized. The J gene is TRBJ1-1, the V gene TRBV4-3; D is uncertain. The CDR3 length is 13 residues. Trimming removed 4 bases from V and 6 bases from J, with 12 bases in between. CDR1 is LGHNA, CDR2 YSLEER, per germline. The CDR3 region has the DNA TGCGCCAGCAGCCGAGGTCGGCCTGCTGAAGCTTTCTTT. Protein product: CASSRGRPAEAFF.

By sample share, this clonotype is medium-sized. In nucleotides, the CDR3 is TGTGCCAGCAGTGACGTCAGTCCCTACGAGCAGTACTTC. Amino acids: CASSDVSPYEQYF. The gene calls are TRBV2 and TRBJ2-7; no reliable D call. V was shortened by 3 bases and J by 2 bases, with 8 bases between the two germline ends. Germline loops: CDR1 SNHLY, CDR2 FYNNEI. The CDR3 spans 13 residues.

By proportion, this clonotype is medium-sized. The CDR3 reads CATSEPGGGNEQFF. The CDR3 DNA is TGTGCCACCAGTGAGCCCGGAGGGGGGAATGAGCAGTTCTTC. The rearrangement uses TRBV24-1 and TRBJ2-1; D may be TRBD1 or TRBD2 (6 bases each). Germline V gene lookup returns CDR1 KGHDR and CDR2 SFDVKD. The length of the CDR3 is 14 residues. V was cut by 4 bases and J by 7 bases, with 13 bases left in between.

The rearrangement joins TRBV27 to TRBJ2-1, with 9 bases fitting TRBD1. The CDR3 contains 16 residues. Germline loops: CDR1 MNHEY, CDR2 SMNVEV (reference sequence). With V trimmed by 4 bases and J by 6 bases, 10 bases remained unmatched. CDR3 bases: TGTGCCAGCAGTTCGTGGACAGGGGCCCCCTCCAATGAGCAGTTCTTC. As protein: CASSSWTGAPSNEQFF.

This clonotype has a count of ten or more. The chain has TRBV20-1 and TRBJ2-7, with 9 bases lining up with TRBD1. The CDR3 runs to 14 residues. Germline values: CDR1 DFQATT, CDR2 SNEGSKA (reference sequence). V gave up 6 bases and J gave up 3 bases; unmatched junction bases: 9. CDR3 bases: TGCAGTGCCGATGGGACAGGGACGATCTACGAGCAGTACTTC. Protein sequence: CSADGTGTIYEQYF.

The table lists this clonotype with many counts. The chain carries TRBV10-3 and TRBJ1-1; TRBD1 is a possible D gene (6 bases). The CDR3 is 14 residues long. Germline CDR1 ENHRY, CDR2 SYGVKD. V lost 5 bases, J lost 3 bases, and 13 bases lay in between. CDR3 in DNA: TGTGCCATCAGTAAGGACAGAGCCTACACTGAAGCTTTCTTT. It encodes CAISKDRAYTEAFF.

This clonotype is medium-sized by share. The CDR3 here is CASSLGIGTGAPREQYF. CDR3 bases: TGTGCCAGCAGCTTAGGGATTGGGACAGGAGCCCCTAGAGAGCAGTACTTC. The genes are TRBV7-8 and TRBJ2-7, with 8 bases aligning to TRBD1. The CDR3 sequence is 17 residues long. Trimming cost V 1 base and J 7 bases; bases outside gene matches: 15. Germline CDR1 is SGHVS and CDR2 is FQNEAQ.

This clonotype is medium-sized within its sample. The chain links TRBV9 to TRBJ2-2, with a possible D match to TRBD2 (5 bases). Germline V gene data show CDR1 as SGDLS and CDR2 as YYNGEE. The CDR3 is made up of 15 amino acids. The V and J ends lost 0 bases and 4 bases respectively, with 10 bases between them. CDR3 DNA: TGTGCCAGCAGCGTAGTATCGGGGTTCACCGGGGAGCTGTTTTTT. This codes for CASSVVSGFTGELFF.

By sample fraction, this clonotype is large. V is TRBV6-5 and J is TRBJ2-5; possibly TRBD2 for D (6 bases). V dropped 8 bases and J dropped 5 bases, with 15 bases sitting between them. Germline lookup yields CDR1 MNHEY and CDR2 SVGAGI. This CDR3 is 13 amino acids long. The chain's CDR3 is CASGAGGLETQYF. CDR3 coding DNA: TGTGCCAGCGGTGCCGGGGGTTTGGAGACCCAGTACTTC.

This clonotype is labeled large. The genes are TRBV7-9 and TRBJ2-7; D remains unclear. This CDR3 has 11 residues. Trimming removed 6 bases at V and 4 bases at J, with 7 bases between. Germline V gene lookup returns CDR1 SEHNR and CDR2 FQNEAQ (reference sequence). CDR3 residues: CASSQQYEQYF. In DNA form, the CDR3 reads TGTGCCAGCAGTCAACAATACGAGCAGTACTTC.

This clonotype is medium-sized. V is TRBV9 and J is TRBJ2-1; no clear D gene. CDR1 and CDR2 from the germline V gene are SGDLS and YYNGEE. The CDR3 sequence is 17 residues long. V lost 4 bases, J lost 3 bases, and 20 bases lay in between. The CDR3 DNA reads as TGTGCCAGCAGCTCAACCGGAGCGTCTACTATCTACAATGAGCAGTTCTTC. Translation gives CASSSTGASTIYNEQFF.